The entry below describes one T cell receptor (beta chain). The entry originates in a study of T cell responses to AZD1222 COVID-19 vaccine. Trimming took off 5 bases at V and 0 bases at J, with 13 bases between the two ends. This CDR3 has 15 residues. CDR1 and CDR2 (germline): MGHDK, SYGVNS. Sequenced by immunoSEQ multiplex PCR; TCRdb stores in-frame clones only, minus some. The sample shows fewer than 85,000 clones, approximately 92% of them seen only once. The V and J genes are TRBV25-1 and TRBJ2-5; D is unresolved. This TCR derives from an adult in good health. The material was peripheral blood, obtained on day 0 of AZD1222 vaccination. DNA of the CDR3: TGTGCCAGCAGTTTTGCAGGCCAGTACCAAGAGACCCAGTACTTC. This sequence encodes CASSFAGQYQETQYF.